This record looks at one T cell receptor (beta chain) sequence and its context. Germline CDR1 reads SNHLY; CDR2 reads FYNNEI. J was trimmed by 6 bases and V by 7 bases; bases with no gene match: 13. The CDR3 totals 17 residues. This record comes from a study of blood T cell repertoires in COVID-19. Background on the study: T cells, B-cell-depleted T cells, or PBMCs provided the cDNA or gDNA that served as material.

Authors' data handling: Estimation of nucleated cell counts relied on the amplification of reference gene primers. Profiled with immunoSEQ multiplex PCR; TCRdb holds only in-frame clones, not every one. V and J calls and clone size are given by that table; D and trimming were obtained from the DNA. Here the sample spans tens of thousands of clones, about nine tenths being singletons. The sequence was collected from a woman aged 70-85 years with acute or convalescent COVID-19. Sequencing input: peripheral blood. This rearrangement joins TRBV2 to TRBJ2-1, with 12 bases fitting TRBD2. The CDR3 loop is CASMDPWGLAGSNEQFF. The CDR3 DNA sequence: TGTGCCAGCATGGACCCCTGGGGACTAGCGGGTAGCAATGAGCAGTTCTTC.